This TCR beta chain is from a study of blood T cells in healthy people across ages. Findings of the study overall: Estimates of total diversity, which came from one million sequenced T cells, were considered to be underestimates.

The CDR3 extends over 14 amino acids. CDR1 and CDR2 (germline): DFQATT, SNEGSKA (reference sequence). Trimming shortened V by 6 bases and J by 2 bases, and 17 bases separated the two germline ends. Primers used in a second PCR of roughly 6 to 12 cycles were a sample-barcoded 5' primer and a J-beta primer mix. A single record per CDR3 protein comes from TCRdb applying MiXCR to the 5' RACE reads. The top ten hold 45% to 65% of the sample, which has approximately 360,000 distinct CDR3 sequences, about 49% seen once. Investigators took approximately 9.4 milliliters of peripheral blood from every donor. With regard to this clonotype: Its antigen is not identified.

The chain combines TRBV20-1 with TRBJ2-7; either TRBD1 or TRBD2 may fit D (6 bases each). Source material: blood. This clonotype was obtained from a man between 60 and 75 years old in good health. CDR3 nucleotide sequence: TGCAGTGCCCGAAAGGGGGGCCCGACCTACGAGCAGTACTTC. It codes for CSARKGGPTYEQYF.